This entry lists 10 T cell receptor beta chains sequenced from one sample in a study of T-cell reconstitution after alpha-beta-depleted transplantation in children. Unique molecular identifiers were built into the TCRbeta library. TCRdb called the PCR reads again in MiXCR, with one record for every CDR3 protein. The top ten hold roughly an eighth of the sample, which has about 600,000 distinct CDR3 sequences, more than 20% seen once. The sequenced sample was PBMCs, mostly from graft donor cells, obtained 360 days after TCRalphabeta/CD19-depleted stem cell transplant. These receptors were taken from a boy in the first two years of life who had a stem cell transplant for acute myeloid leukemia, so the T cells may come from the graft donor.

The rearrangement uses TRBV6-2 or TRBV6-3 and TRBJ2-1; TRBD2 aligns across 8 bases. Per the germline V gene, CDR1 is MNHEY and CDR2 is SVGEGT. The trim removed 0 bases at V and 8 bases at J, leaving 3 bases unmatched. The CDR3 has 14 amino acids. The CDR3 DNA is TGTGCCAGCAGTTACTCAGGGACTAGGTATGAGCAGTTCTTC. Protein product: CASSYSGTRYEQFF.

This clonotype was observed at least ten times. This rearrangement joins TRBV12-3 or TRBV12-4 to TRBJ2-4; 9 bases map to TRBD2. The CDR3 sequence is 14 residues long. V lost 4 bases, J lost 5 bases, and 3 bases stayed unmatched. CDR3 DNA sequence: TGTGCCAGCAGTTGGAGACTAGCGGAAAACATTCAGTACTTC. This sequence encodes CASSWRLAENIQYF.

The chain couples TRBV24-1 to TRBJ2-1, with D perhaps being TRBD1 or TRBD2 (6 bases each). The CDR3 extends over 16 amino acids. CDR1 is KGHDR and CDR2 is SFDVKD in the germline V gene. Deletions cut 1 base from V and 6 bases from J, with 15 bases between. DNA for the CDR3: TGTGCCACCAGTGATTTAGGAGGGGGGAACACCAATGAGCAGTTCTTC. Translation: CATSDLGGGNTNEQFF.

This clonotype has more than one count but fewer than ten. The V and J genes are TRBV2 and TRBJ2-2; 8 bases are a match to TRBD2. The J segment lost 2 bases and the V segment lost 2 bases, leaving 4 bases of the junction unmatched. This CDR3 spans 16 amino acids. CDR1 is SNHLY and CDR2 is FYNNEI in the germline V gene. The CDR3 protein is CASSESSGSNTGELFF. The CDR3 nucleotides read TGTGCCAGCAGTGAATCGAGCGGGAGCAACACCGGGGAGCTGTTTTTT. Drawing the rest from reference TRBV2 and TRBJ2-2, the complete variable domain is EPEVTQTPSHQVTQMGQEVILRCVPISNHLYFYWYRQILGQKVEFLVSFYNNEISEKSEIFDDQFSVERPDGSNFTLKIRSTKLEDSAMYFCASSESSGSNTGELFFGEGSRLTVL.

This clonotype was observed a few times. The chain couples TRBV6-5 to TRBJ1-4; D is unresolved. The CDR3 covers 14 residues. The germline CDR1 and CDR2 sequences are MNHEY and SVGAGI. The germline V and J ends were trimmed by 5 bases and 4 bases, with 11 bases remaining between them. The CDR3 reads CASSPRRINEKLFF. In DNA, the CDR3 is TGTGCCAGCAGTCCCCGACGGATTAATGAAAAACTGTTTTTT.

This clonotype has only a few counts. The rearrangement links TRBV2 to TRBJ2-1; no clear D. Germline CDR1 reads SNHLY; CDR2 reads FYNNEI. This CDR3 has 12 amino acids. The V end was cut by 9 bases, the J end by 4 bases, with 10 bases between. The CDR3: CARQSGYNEQFF. In DNA, the CDR3 is TGTGCCAGGCAGTCTGGGTACAATGAGCAGTTCTTC.

This clonotype was counted many times. This rearrangement joins TRBV7-9 to TRBJ2-7; the D is unclear. V lost 4 bases to trimming and J lost 6 bases, with 13 bases between them. Germline assignment: CDR1 SEHNR and CDR2 FQNEAQ (reference sequence). The CDR3 has 13 residues. The CDR3 coding sequence is TGTGCCAGCAGCTCCCAAGGTTGGGGCGAGCAGTACTTC. It translates to CASSSQGWGEQYF.

This chain joins TRBV2 and TRBJ2-1; no reliable D call. The germline V gene encodes CDR1 SNHLY and CDR2 FYNNEI. V gave up 4 bases and J gave up 6 bases, with 13 bases separating them. This CDR3 comprises 14 residues. The DNA of the CDR3 is TGTGCCAGCAGTGGAACTTACTTACGCAATGAGCAGTTCTTC. Translation gives CASSGTYLRNEQFF.

This chain links TRBV7-3 with TRBJ2-1, with TRBD2 matching over 8 bases. The CDR3 consists of 17 residues. Germline CDR1 SGHTA, CDR2 FQGTGA. V lost 2 bases to trimming and J lost 0 bases; unmatched junction nucleotides: 6. CDR3 sequence: CASSLYSGASSYNEQFF. Here the CDR3 DNA reads TGTGCCAGCAGCTTATATAGCGGGGCCTCCTCCTACAATGAGCAGTTCTTC.

This clonotype came up many times. The J gene is TRBJ2-5, the V gene TRBV5-1; a weak D match, TRBD2 (7 bases). This CDR3 is 14 amino acids long. Trimming took off 4 bases at V and 5 bases at J, with 15 bases between the two ends. In germline, CDR1 is SGHRS, CDR2 YFSETQ. The CDR3: CASSGGGGMETQYF. The CDR3 DNA sequence: TGCGCCAGCAGCGGCGGGGGCGGAATGGAGACCCAGTACTTC.